These 17 T cell receptor beta chains came from one sample sequenced in a study of blood T cell repertoires in COVID-19. Assay: immunoSEQ multiplex PCR; the TCRdb copy retains only in-frame clones and omits some. Of about 240,000 clones in the sample, approximately 84% were seen once. Sequencing was carried out using PBMCs or T cells enriched from blood (not recorded which). All receptors come from a woman in her 40s with acute COVID-19.

This clone was seen a handful of times. The DNA for the CDR3 is TGTGCCTGGAGCCTGGGTCAGGGTCTTGGTGAAAAACTGTTTTTT. Its translation: CAWSLGQGLGEKLFF. This chain links TRBV30 with TRBJ1-4; maybe TRBD1 (5 bases). The V gene's germline CDR1 is GTSNPN and CDR2 SVGIG (reference sequence). The CDR3 is 15 residues long. The germline V and J ends were trimmed by 3 bases and 7 bases, with 18 bases remaining between them.

V usage is TRBV3-1 (or the pseudogene TRBV3-2) and J usage is TRBJ2-2; TRBD1 agrees at 8 bases. CDR1 is LGHDT and CDR2 is YNNKEL in the germline V gene (reference sequence). This CDR3 region has 17 residues. With V trimmed by 1 base and J by 3 bases, 7 bases remained unmatched. The CDR3: CASSQVAQGADTGELFF. The CDR3 region has the DNA TGTGCCAGCAGCCAAGTGGCCCAGGGGGCGGACACCGGGGAGCTGTTTTTT.

V is TRBV10-2 and J is TRBJ2-3, with 10 bases that match TRBD2. This CDR3 is built from 17 residues. The V gene's germline CDR1 is WSHSY and CDR2 SAAADI. The ends lost 3 bases at V and 4 bases at J; junction bases unmatched: 10. The CDR3 spells CASSDYGLAGDADTQYF. CDR3 DNA sequence: TGCGCCAGCAGTGACTATGGTCTAGCGGGAGATGCAGATACGCAGTATTTT.

The chain employs TRBV18 and TRBJ1-2; weak D call: TRBD1 (6 bases). Looked up from germline, CDR1 is KGHSH and CDR2 is LQKENI. The CDR3 has 14 residues. V was trimmed by 8 bases and J by 6 bases, leaving 19 bases between them. CDR3 in amino acids: CASKQGAQGDGYTF. The CDR3 coding sequence is TGTGCCAGCAAACAGGGAGCGCAGGGTGATGGCTACACCTTC.

The rearrangement joins TRBV6-5 to TRBJ1-4; D is unclear. Germline V gene data show CDR1 as MNHEY and CDR2 as SVGAGI. Trimming stripped 2 bases from V and 6 bases from J, with 7 bases between. The CDR3 has 13 residues. The DNA for the CDR3 is TGTGCCAGCAGTTACAGCGGCGATGAAAAACTGTTTTTT. Translated, it gives CASSYSGDEKLFF.

The chain joins TRBV4-1 to TRBJ2-1; TRBD2 matches 7 bases. Per the germline V gene, CDR1 is MGHRA and CDR2 is YSYEKL. Trimming at V came to 0 bases and at J to 3 bases, leaving 8 bases not matched to a gene. CDR3 length: 17 amino acids. CDR3 in amino acids: CASSQDSASGFYNEQFF. CDR3 in DNA: TGCGCCAGCAGCCAAGATTCGGCTAGCGGTTTCTACAATGAGCAGTTCTTC.

The chain is built from TRBV11-2 and TRBJ2-1; 9 positions agree with TRBD2. This CDR3 is 14 amino acids long. V shed 3 bases, J shed 12 bases, and the junction held 9 bases outside the gene matches. Germline CDR1 reads SGHAT; CDR2 reads FQNNGV. CDR3 in amino acids: CASSLAGGAIGQFF. The CDR3 region has the DNA TGTGCCAGCAGCTTGGCGGGAGGGGCTATCGGGCAGTTCTTC.

This clone turned up a few times. V is TRBV19 and J is TRBJ2-2; 7 bases line up with TRBD1. CDR3 length: 15 residues. Germline V lookup: CDR1 LNHDA, CDR2 SQIVND (reference sequence). Losses at the gene ends were 4 bases for V and 4 bases for J; bases not matched to a gene: 6. The CDR3 DNA sequence: TGTGCCAGTAGTACACGGGGACAGATCACCGGGGAGCTGTTTTTT. The encoded protein is CASSTRGQITGELFF.

As DNA, the CDR3 is TGTGCCAGCAGCCTTCAACAGGGCGGCGAAAAACTGTTTTTT. Translation gives CASSLQQGGEKLFF. J is TRBJ1-4 and V is TRBV7-9; D is possibly TRBD1 (6 bases). With 5 bases removed from V and 8 bases from J, the gap between germline ends came to 15 bases. CDR3 size: 14 residues. Germline V lookup: CDR1 SEHNR, CDR2 FQNEAQ (reference sequence). Full variable domain (remainder filled in from reference TRBV7-9 and TRBJ1-4): DTGVSQNPRHKITKRGQNVTFRCDPISEHNRLYWYRQTLGQGPEFLTYFQNEAQLEKSRLLSDRFSAERPKGSFSTLEIQRTEQGDSAMYLCASSLQQGGEKLFFGSGTQLSVL.

This chain connects TRBV11-3 to TRBJ2-5; D possibly corresponds to TRBD2 (6 bases). Per germline, CDR1 SGHNT and CDR2 YENEEA. V was clipped by 4 bases and J by 1 base, with 13 bases between them. CDR3 length: 15 residues. This CDR3 reads CASSSGGARQETQYF. CDR3 nucleotides: TGTGCCAGCAGCTCGGGCGGGGCGCGCCAAGAGACCCAGTACTTC.

In this sample, this clone turned up once. V gene TRBV7-2 combines with J gene TRBJ2-5, with 7 bases that match TRBD2. The germline V gene encodes CDR1 SGHTA and CDR2 FQGNSA. Trimming took 2 bases from V and 1 from J; bases not matched to a gene: 10. The CDR3 loop spans 17 amino acids. This CDR3 is CASSLLGLAEIQETQYF. The CDR3 DNA reads as TGTGCCAGCAGCTTACTTGGGCTAGCGGAGATCCAAGAGACCCAGTACTTC.

The genes are TRBV11-2 and TRBJ2-7, with 12 bases lining up with TRBD2. This CDR3 has 16 amino acids. Germline assignment: CDR1 SGHAT and CDR2 FQNNGV. Trimming at V came to 4 bases and at J to 2 bases, leaving 6 bases not matched to a gene. In nucleotides, the CDR3 is TGTGCCAGCAGCTCTGGACTAGCGGGAATAACCTACGAGCAGTACTTC. Protein sequence: CASSSGLAGITYEQYF.

V and J are TRBV7-9 and TRBJ1-5; D remains unclear. Trimming shortened V by 1 base and J by 5 bases, and 9 bases separated the two germline ends. The CDR3 runs 14 residues. Looked up from germline, CDR1 is SEHNR and CDR2 is FQNEAQ (reference sequence). DNA of the CDR3: TGTGCCAGCAGCTTAGAAGGGAGCCATCAGCCCCAGCATTTT. Residues: CASSLEGSHQPQHF.

V and J are TRBV2 and TRBJ2-7; 9 nucleotides match TRBD1. Germline V gene lookup returns CDR1 SNHLY and CDR2 FYNNEI. CDR3 length: 15 residues. With V trimmed by 5 bases and J by 5 bases, 10 bases remained unmatched. CDR3 loop: CASSITGTGYDEQYF. CDR3 nucleotide sequence: TGTGCCAGCAGTATAACCGGGACAGGGTACGACGAGCAGTACTTC.

The rearrangement joins TRBV11-2 to TRBJ1-1; 7 nucleotides match TRBD1. This CDR3 is built from 13 residues. V was pared by 8 bases and J by 4 bases, with 7 bases of the junction left unmatched. The germline V gene has CDR1 SGHAT and CDR2 FQNNGV. The CDR3 protein is CASGAAGGTEAFF. In DNA, the CDR3 is TGTGCCAGCGGCGCGGCAGGGGGCACTGAAGCTTTCTTT.

The chain joins TRBV7-9 to TRBJ1-2; the match to TRBD1 covers 9 bases. CDR3 size: 13 residues. In germline, CDR1 is SEHNR, CDR2 FQNEAQ (reference sequence). V lost 5 bases and J lost 7; bases outside the gene matches: 5. As DNA, the CDR3 is TGTGCCAGCAGCCCGGGGACAGGGAGTGGCTACACCTTC. Translated: CASSPGTGSGYTF.

The V and J genes are TRBV19 and TRBJ2-3; TRBD2 matches 9 bases. J gave up 0 bases and V 7 bases, and 8 bases lay outside the gene matches. CDR1 LNHDA and CDR2 SQIVND come from the germline V gene (reference sequence). The CDR3 has 16 residues. DNA of the CDR3: TGTGCCAGTAAGCGGGAGGAATTGGGAAGCACAGATACGCAGTATTTT. Protein product: CASKREELGSTDTQYF. Full variable domain (remainder filled in from reference TRBV19 and TRBJ2-3): DGGITQSPKYLFRKEGQNVTLSCEQNLNHDAMYWYRQDPGQGLRLIYYSQIVNDFQKGDIAEGYSVSREKKESFPLTVTSAQKNPTAFYLCASKREELGSTDTQYFGPGTRLTVL.